This TCR beta chain was found in a study of cytomegalovirus exposure and HLA in healthy donors. Study in general: Prior work identified more than 90 million unique TCR beta sequences in 190 million or so T cells.

The primer mix had 60 Vbeta and 13 Jbeta primers. Some clones are missing from TCRdb's copy, which holds only in-frame ones; the method was immunoSEQ multiplex PCR. This table holds around 210,000 clones, roughly 84% found once. Between the trimmed V and J ends, which lost 6 bases and 4 bases, there was a span of 15 bases. The V gene's germline CDR1 is SNHLY and CDR2 FYNNEI. The CDR3 loop spans 14 amino acids. This clone appeared a few times. This chain uses TRBV2 with TRBJ1-1, with a weak D call TRBD1 (6 bases). This TCR came from a girl aged 2 to 10 in good health and CMV-seronegative. The sample comprised PBMCs. The CDR3 DNA reads as TGTGCCAGCAGAGCAGGGGACATGGGCACTGAAGCTTTCTTT. It specifies CASRAGDMGTEAFF.